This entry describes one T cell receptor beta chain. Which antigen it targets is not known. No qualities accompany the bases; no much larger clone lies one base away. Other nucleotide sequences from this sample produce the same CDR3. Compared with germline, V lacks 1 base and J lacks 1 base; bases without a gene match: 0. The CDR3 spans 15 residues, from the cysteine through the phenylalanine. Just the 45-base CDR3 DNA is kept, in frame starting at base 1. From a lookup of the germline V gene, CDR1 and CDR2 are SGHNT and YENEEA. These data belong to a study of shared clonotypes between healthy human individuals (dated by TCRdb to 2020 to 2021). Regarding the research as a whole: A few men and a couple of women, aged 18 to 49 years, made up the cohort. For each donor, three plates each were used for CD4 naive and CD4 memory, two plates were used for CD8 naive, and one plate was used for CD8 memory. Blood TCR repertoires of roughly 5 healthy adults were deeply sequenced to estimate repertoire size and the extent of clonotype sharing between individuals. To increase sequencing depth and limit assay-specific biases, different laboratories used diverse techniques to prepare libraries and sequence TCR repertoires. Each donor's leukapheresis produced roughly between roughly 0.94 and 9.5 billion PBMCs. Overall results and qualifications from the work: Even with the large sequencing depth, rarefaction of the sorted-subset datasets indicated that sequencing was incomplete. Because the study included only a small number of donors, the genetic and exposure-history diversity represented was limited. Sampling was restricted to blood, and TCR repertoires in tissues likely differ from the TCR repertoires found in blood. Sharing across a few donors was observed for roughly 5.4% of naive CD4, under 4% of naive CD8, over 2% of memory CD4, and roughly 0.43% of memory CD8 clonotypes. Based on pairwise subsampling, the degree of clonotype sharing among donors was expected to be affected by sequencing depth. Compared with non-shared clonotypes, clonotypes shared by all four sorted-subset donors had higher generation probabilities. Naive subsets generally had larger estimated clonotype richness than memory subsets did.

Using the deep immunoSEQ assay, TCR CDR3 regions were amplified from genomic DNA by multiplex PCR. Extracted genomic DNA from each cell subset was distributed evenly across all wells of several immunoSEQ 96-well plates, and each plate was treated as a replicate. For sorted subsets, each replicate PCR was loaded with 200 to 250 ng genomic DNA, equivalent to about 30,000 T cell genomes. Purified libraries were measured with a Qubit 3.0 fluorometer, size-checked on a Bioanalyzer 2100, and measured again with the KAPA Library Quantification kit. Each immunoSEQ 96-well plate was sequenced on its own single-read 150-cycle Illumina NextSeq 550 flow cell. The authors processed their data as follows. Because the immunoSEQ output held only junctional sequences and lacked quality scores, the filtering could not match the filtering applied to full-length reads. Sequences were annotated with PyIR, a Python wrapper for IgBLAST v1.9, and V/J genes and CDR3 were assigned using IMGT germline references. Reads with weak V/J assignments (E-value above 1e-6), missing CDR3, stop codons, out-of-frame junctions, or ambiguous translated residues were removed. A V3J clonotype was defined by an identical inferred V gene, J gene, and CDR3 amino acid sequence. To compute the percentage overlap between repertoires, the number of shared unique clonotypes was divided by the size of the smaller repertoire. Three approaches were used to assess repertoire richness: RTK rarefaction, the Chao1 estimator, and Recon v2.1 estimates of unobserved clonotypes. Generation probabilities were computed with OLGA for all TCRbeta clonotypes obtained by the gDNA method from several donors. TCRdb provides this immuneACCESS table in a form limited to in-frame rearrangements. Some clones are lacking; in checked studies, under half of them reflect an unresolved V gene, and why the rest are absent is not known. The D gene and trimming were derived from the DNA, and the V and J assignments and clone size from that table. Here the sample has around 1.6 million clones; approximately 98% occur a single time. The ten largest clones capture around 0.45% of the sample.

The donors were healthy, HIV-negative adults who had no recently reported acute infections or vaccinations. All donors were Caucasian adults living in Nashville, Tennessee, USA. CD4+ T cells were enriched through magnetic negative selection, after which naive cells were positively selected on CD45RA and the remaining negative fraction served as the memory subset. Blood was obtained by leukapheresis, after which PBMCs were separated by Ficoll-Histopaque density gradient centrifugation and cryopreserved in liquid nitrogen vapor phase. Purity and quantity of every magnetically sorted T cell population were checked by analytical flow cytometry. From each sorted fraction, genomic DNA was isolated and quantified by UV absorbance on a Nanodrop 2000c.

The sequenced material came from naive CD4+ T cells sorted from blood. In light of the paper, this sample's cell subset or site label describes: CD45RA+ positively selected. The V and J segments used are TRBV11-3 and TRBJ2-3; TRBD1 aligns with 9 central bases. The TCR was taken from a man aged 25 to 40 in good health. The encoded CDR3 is CASSLGTGGTDTQYF. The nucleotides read TGTGCCAGCAGCTTAGGGACAGGGGGCACAGATACGCAGTATTTT.